The present entry profiles one T cell receptor beta chain with its context. Its antigen is undetermined. The entry originates in a study of T cells in Graves' hyperthyroidism and ophthalmopathy. Study results and caveats: Researchers found most expanded thyroid clonotypes above 0.001 in blood as well. Patients with ophthalmopathy were separated from those with stable hyperthyroidism by a 13 V-J model.

This CDR3 comprises 16 residues. CDR1 and CDR2 (germline): ENHRY, SYGVKD. With 4 bases clipped from V and 4 bases from J, the junction kept 11 bases outside the gene matches. Amplification of TCR beta CDR3 regions was performed using RNA transcripts as template. The HTBI primer set served for first-round RT-PCR of the TCR CDR3. TCRdb redid the calling of the multiplex PCR reads with MiXCR, one entry per CDR3 protein. The sample has a few hundred thousand distinct CDR3 sequences; 40% to 50% are singletons. The receptor's source is an adult woman with Graves' disease, either hyperthyroidism or ophthalmopathy (not recorded which). This chain joins TRBV10-3 and TRBJ2-7; TRBD1 matches at 9 bases. Sequencing was performed on peripheral blood or thyroid tissue (not recorded which). The chain's CDR3 is CAISARGPGTGYEQYF. The CDR3 DNA follows: TGTGCCATCAGTGCTAGAGGTCCCGGGACAGGGTACGAGCAGTACTTC.